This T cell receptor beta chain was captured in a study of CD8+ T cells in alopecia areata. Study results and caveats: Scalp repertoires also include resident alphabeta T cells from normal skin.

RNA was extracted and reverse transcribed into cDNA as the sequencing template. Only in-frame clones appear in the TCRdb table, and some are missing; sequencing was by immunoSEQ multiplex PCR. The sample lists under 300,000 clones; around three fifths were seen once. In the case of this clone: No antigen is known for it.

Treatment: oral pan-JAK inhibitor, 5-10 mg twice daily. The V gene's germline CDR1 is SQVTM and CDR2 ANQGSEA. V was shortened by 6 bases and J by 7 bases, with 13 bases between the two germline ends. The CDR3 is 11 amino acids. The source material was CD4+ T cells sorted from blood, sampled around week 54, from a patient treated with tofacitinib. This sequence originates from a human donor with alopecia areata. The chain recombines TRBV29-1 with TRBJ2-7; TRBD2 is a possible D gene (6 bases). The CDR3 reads CSVRPGREQYF. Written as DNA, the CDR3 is TGCAGCGTGCGACCGGGGAGGGAGCAGTACTTC.